Included here is one T cell receptor beta chain sequence, with context. The data originate from a study of blood T cell repertoires in COVID-19. Study details: Samples of COVID-19 (acute and convalescent) were obtained from the United States, Italy and Spain. Sample material is recorded as cDNA or gDNA derived from T cells, B-cell-depleted T cells, or PBMCs.

Authors' processing steps: Reference gene primer amplification yielded estimated nucleated cell counts. The assay was immunoSEQ multiplex PCR, and TCRdb's table has in-frame clones only and misses some. V, J and clone size are those of that table, while D and trimming were read from the DNA. The sample has 40,000 to 50,000 clones, 90% seen once. The sequence was obtained from a human donor in a cohort sampled during active COVID-19. The sequencing input was peripheral blood.

CDR3 protein: CASSQDHEWAGLAANTGELFF. CDR3 bases: TGCGCCAGCAGCCAAGACCATGAGTGGGCGGGACTAGCGGCGAACACCGGGGAGCTGTTTTTT. The chain joins TRBV4-1 to TRBJ2-2; 11 bases line up with TRBD2. The V gene's germline CDR1 is MGHRA and CDR2 YSYEKL. CDR3 length: 21 amino acids. The V segment lost 0 bases and the J segment 0 bases; nucleotides outside the gene matches: 12.